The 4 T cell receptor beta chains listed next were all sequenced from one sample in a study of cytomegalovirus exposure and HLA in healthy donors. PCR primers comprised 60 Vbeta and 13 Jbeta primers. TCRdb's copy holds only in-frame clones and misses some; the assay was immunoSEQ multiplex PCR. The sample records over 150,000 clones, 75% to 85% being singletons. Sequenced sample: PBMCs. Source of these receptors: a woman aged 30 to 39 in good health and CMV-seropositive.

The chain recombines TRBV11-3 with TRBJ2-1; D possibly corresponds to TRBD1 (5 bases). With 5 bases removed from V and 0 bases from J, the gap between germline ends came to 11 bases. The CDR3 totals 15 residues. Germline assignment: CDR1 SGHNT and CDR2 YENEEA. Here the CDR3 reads CASSPQGNSYNEQFF. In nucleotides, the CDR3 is TGTGCCAGCAGCCCTCAGGGTAACTCCTACAATGAGCAGTTCTTC.

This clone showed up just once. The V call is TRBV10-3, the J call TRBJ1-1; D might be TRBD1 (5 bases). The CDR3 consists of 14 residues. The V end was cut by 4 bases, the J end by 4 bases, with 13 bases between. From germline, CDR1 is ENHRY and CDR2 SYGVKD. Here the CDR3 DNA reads TGTGCCATCAGTGTAGGAGGGGCAGGCACTGAAGCTTTCTTT. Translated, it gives CAISVGGAGTEAFF.

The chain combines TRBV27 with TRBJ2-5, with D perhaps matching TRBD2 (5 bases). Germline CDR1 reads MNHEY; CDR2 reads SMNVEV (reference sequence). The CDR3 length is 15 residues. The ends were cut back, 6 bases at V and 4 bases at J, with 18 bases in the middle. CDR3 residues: CASSRGLLYTETQYF. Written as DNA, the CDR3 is TGTGCCAGCAGCCGAGGACTCTTGTATACAGAGACCCAGTACTTC.

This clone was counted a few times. CDR3 in DNA: TGTGCCAGCAGCGTCGGACAGGGTTTTAATCAGCCCCAGCATTTT. Its protein product is CASSVGQGFNQPQHF. The genes are TRBV9 and TRBJ1-5; 8 bases are shared with TRBD1. Germline-derived CDR1 and CDR2 are SGDLS and YYNGEE. Trimming cost V 2 bases and J 4 bases; bases outside gene matches: 5. The CDR3 has 15 amino acids.